The source of this TCR beta chain is a study of OX40 agonist ivuxolimab in advanced cancers. The V gene's germline CDR1 is MDHEN and CDR2 SYDVKM. V lost 6 bases and J lost 0; bases outside the gene matches: 4. The length of the CDR3 is 15 residues. Measured with immunoSEQ multiplex PCR; TCRdb has only the in-frame clones, and not every one. The sample contains about 150,000 clones, around 94% of which appear only once. The J gene is TRBJ2-1, the V gene TRBV28; 8 nucleotides align to TRBD2. The receptor was derived from an adult with an advanced solid tumor such as melanoma, head and neck, liver or kidney cancer. Sequences were derived from CD4+ or CD8+ T cells sorted from blood, sampled in a trial of the OX40 agonist ivuxolimab. CDR3 in DNA: TGTGCCAGCAGCCCAAGCGGGAGCTCCTACAATGAGCAGTTCTTC. Translating gives CASSPSGSSYNEQFF.